This is a list of T cell receptor beta chains from one sample in a study of blood T cell repertoires in COVID-19. This table comes from immunoSEQ multiplex PCR, and its TCRdb copy is limited to in-frame clones, with some not included. The sample gives roughly 170,000 clones, roughly 79% of which show up once; approximately 26% is in the top ten. The sequenced sample consisted of peripheral blood. These receptors all stem from a woman between 70 and 85 years old with acute or convalescent COVID-19. The CDR3 runs from the conserved cysteine through the conserved F or W. The D gene is left open where the match is weak. Expanded clones get a size class; other rows say once, few or many, or leave the size out.

J	size	V	D	CDR3	DNA
TRBJ2-3	few	TRBV9	NA	CASSVQGGGSTDTQYF	TGTGCCAGCAGCGTACAGGGGGGCGGGAGCACAGATACGCAGTATTTT
TRBJ1-2	few	TRBV20-1	NA	CSASTDQYGYTF	TGCAGTGCTAGTACAGATCAGTATGGCTACACCTTC
TRBJ1-5	NA	TRBV15	NA	CATSRAAESSQPQHF	TGTGCCACCAGCAGAGCGGCGGAGAGTTCCCAGCCCCAGCATTTT
TRBJ2-7	NA	TRBV5-1	NA	CASSFGLDQDEQYF	TGCGCCAGCAGCTTCGGGTTAGATCAAGACGAGCAGTACTTC
TRBJ2-2	NA	TRBV19	TRBD1	CASSVGTGGTGELFF	TGTGCCAGTAGTGTGGGGACAGGGGGGACCGGGGAGCTGTTTTTT
TRBJ1-1	once	TRBV18	NA	CASSTRSVGNTEAFF	TGTGCCAGCTCCACGAGGTCCGTAGGAAACACTGAAGCTTTCTTT
TRBJ1-4	NA	TRBV2	TRBD1	CASSVGTGGTNEKLFF	TGTGCCAGCAGTGTCGGGACAGGAGGCACTAATGAAAAACTGTTTTTT
TRBJ2-7	NA	TRBV3-1/TRBV3-2	NA	CASSQRQAPGEQYF	TGTGCCAGCAGCCAGAGACAGGCTCCGGGGGAGCAGTACTTC
TRBJ2-1	NA	TRBV9	NA	CASSVAPGQTGEQFF	TGTGCCAGCAGCGTAGCTCCAGGACAGACGGGTGAGCAGTTCTTC
TRBJ1-2	NA	TRBV18	NA	CASSLLDSLNYGYTF	TGTGCCAGCTCACTCCTAGACAGCCTTAACTATGGCTACACCTTC
TRBJ2-2	NA	TRBV7-3	NA	CASSPTTSSTGELFF	TGTGCCAGCAGCCCAACGACTTCCAGCACCGGGGAGCTGTTTTTT
TRBJ1-5	NA	TRBV18	NA	CASSPPPGLGGNQPQHF	TGTGCCAGCTCACCACCCCCAGGTCTGGGAGGTAATCAGCCCCAGCATTTT
TRBJ2-1	NA	TRBV5-1	TRBD2	CASSLSDWSLAGSYNEQFF	TGCGCCAGCAGCTTGTCCGATTGGAGTCTAGCGGGCTCCTACAATGAGCAGTTCTTC
TRBJ1-2	NA	TRBV9	NA	CASSVGQAVNYGYTF	TGTGCCAGCAGCGTAGGACAGGCTGTCAACTATGGCTACACCTTC
TRBJ1-5	NA	TRBV24-1	NA	CATSDRAAQPQHF	TGTGCCACCAGTGACAGGGCAGCTCAGCCCCAGCATTTT
TRBJ2-2	NA	TRBV19	TRBD2	CASRRTSGRLAGELFF	TGTGCCAGTAGGCGGACTAGCGGGAGGTTGGCCGGGGAGCTGTTTTTT
TRBJ2-7	NA	TRBV7-9	NA	CASSLGTDLYEQYF	TGTGCCAGCAGCTTAGGGACAGATCTTTACGAGCAGTACTTC
TRBJ2-3	NA	TRBV19	TRBD2	CASSASGTRGDTQYF	TGTGCCAGTAGTGCCAGCGGGACCCGGGGAGATACGCAGTATTTT
TRBJ2-7	few	TRBV5-6	NA	CASSFRPVSREQYF	TGTGCCAGCAGCTTCCGACCGGTATCGCGGGAGCAGTACTTC
TRBJ1-2	NA	TRBV5-1	NA	CASSLDSSYGYTF	TGCGCCAGCAGCCTTGACAGTTCATATGGCTACACCTTC
TRBJ1-1	NA	TRBV7-2	NA	CASATSPNTEAFF	TGTGCCAGCGCCACATCACCGAACACTGAAGCTTTCTTT
TRBJ1-2	NA	TRBV6-4	NA	CASKGFGGYTF	TGTGCCAGCAAGGGGTTTGGCGGCTACACCTTC
TRBJ2-7	NA	TRBV7-2	TRBD1	CASSLMGQGAYEQYF	TGTGCCAGCAGCTTGATGGGACAGGGGGCTTACGAGCAGTACTTC
TRBJ2-3	NA	TRBV20-1	NA	CSATSTDTQYF	TGCAGTGCTACAAGCACAGATACGCAGTATTTT
TRBJ1-4	NA	TRBV27	NA	CASSETRETKLFF	TGTGCCAGCAGTGAGACTAGGGAAACAAAACTGTTTTTT
TRBJ2-1	NA	TRBV7-9	TRBD2	CASSMGLAGGRDNEQFF	TGTGCCAGCAGCATGGGACTAGCGGGAGGACGGGACAATGAGCAGTTCTTC
TRBJ1-1	NA	TRBV15	NA	CATSLGDSNTEAFF	TGTGCCACCAGCCTAGGAGACAGCAACACTGAAGCTTTCTTT
TRBJ2-2	NA	TRBV19	NA	CASRRDTGELFF	TGTGCCAGTAGGAGGGACACCGGGGAGCTGTTTTTT
TRBJ1-4	few	TRBV21-1	NA	CASSKDHSHTTNEKLFF	TGTGCCAGCAGCAAAGATCACAGCCATACAACTAATGAAAAACTGTTTTTT
TRBJ2-4	NA	TRBV3-1/TRBV3-2	TRBD1	CASSQVWGDRAKNIQYF	TGTGCCAGCAGCCAAGTGTGGGGGGACAGGGCCAAAAACATTCAGTACTTC
TRBJ2-1	NA	TRBV19	TRBD2	CASSKLAGGGSEQFF	TGTGCCAGTAGCAAACTAGCGGGAGGAGGTAGTGAGCAGTTCTTC
TRBJ2-5	NA	TRBV2	TRBD2	CASSSRLAGDRETQYF	TGTGCCAGCAGTTCCAGGCTAGCGGGAGATCGAGAGACCCAGTACTTC
TRBJ2-3	NA	TRBV7-6	TRBD2	CASSLRVGLGADTQYF	TGTGCCAGCAGCTTAAGGGTGGGACTAGGCGCAGATACGCAGTATTTT
TRBJ1-4	NA	TRBV4-1	TRBD1	CASSHSAGTVEKLFF	TGCGCCAGCAGCCACTCGGCCGGGACAGTAGAAAAACTGTTTTTT
TRBJ1-6	NA	TRBV27	TRBD1	CASSFGQGANNSPLHF	TGTGCCAGCAGTTTTGGCCAGGGGGCGAATAATTCACCCCTCCACTTT
TRBJ1-2	NA	TRBV29-1	NA	CSGGSSTGNYGYTF	TGCAGCGGCGGATCGTCCACTGGGAACTATGGCTACACCTTC
TRBJ2-1	NA	TRBV5-1	TRBD2	CASRPVPGLAGGPGNEQFF	TGCGCCAGCAGGCCCGTCCCGGGACTAGCGGGAGGGCCGGGGAATGAGCAGTTCTTC
TRBJ2-7	NA	TRBV29-1	TRBD2	CSVRTGTSGSREQYF	TGCAGCGTTAGGACCGGGACTAGCGGGAGTAGGGAGCAGTACTTC
TRBJ1-6	once	TRBV2	NA	CASSERRLANSPLHF	TGTGCCAGCAGTGAACGGAGGTTAGCTAATTCACCCCTCCACTTT
TRBJ2-1	NA	TRBV7-9	NA	CASSLARNEQFF	TGTGCCAGCAGCTTAGCGCGCAATGAGCAGTTCTTC
TRBJ2-3	once	TRBV11-3	TRBD2	CASSSGTSGLDTQYF	TGTGCCAGCAGCTCCGGGACTAGCGGGTTAGATACGCAGTATTTT
TRBJ1-4	NA	TRBV18	TRBD1	CASSPTAGQTNEKLFF	TGTGCCAGCTCACCAACTGCGGGACAGACAAATGAAAAACTGTTTTTT